This entry lists 6 T cell receptor beta chains sequenced from one sample in a study of PD-1 blockade in classical Hodgkin lymphoma. Sequenced by immunoSEQ multiplex PCR; TCRdb stores in-frame clones only, minus some. This sample carries approximately 160,000 clones, 78% of them seen once, and the ten largest clones take approximately 9.6%. Every patient had relapsed following autologous stem cell transplantation, and cohorts differed in brentuximab vedotin exposure. Sample: peripheral blood mononuclear cells (PBMCs), taken before the second cycle of nivolumab. Source of these receptors: a human donor with classical Hodgkin lymphoma.

Comment on this clone: The sample contains more than one DNA sequence encoding this CDR3. The chain joins TRBV18 to TRBJ2-3; no firm D call. The CDR3 is 12 residues long. The germline V gene has CDR1 KGHSH and CDR2 LQKENI. Between the trimmed V and J ends, which lost 2 bases and 1 base, there was a span of 1 base. This CDR3 is CASSPGTDTQYF. The DNA of the CDR3 is TGTGCCAGCTCACCAGGCACAGATACGCAGTATTTT.

This chain uses TRBV6-5 with TRBJ1-1; D remains unclear. The V gene's germline CDR1 is MNHEY and CDR2 SVGAGI. Trimming left V 6 bases short and J 2 bases short, with 10 bases between. The CDR3 loop spans 13 amino acids. The CDR3 DNA reads as TGTGCCAGCAGCATCGGCCTTAACACTGAAGCTTTCTTT. Translation gives CASSIGLNTEAFF.

V is TRBV5-6 and J is TRBJ2-3; 8 positions match TRBD2. The V segment lost 4 bases and the J segment 4 bases; nucleotides outside the gene matches: 11. The CDR3 loop spans 16 amino acids. The germline gives CDR1 SGHDT, CDR2 YYEEEE. The DNA of the CDR3 is TGTGCCAGCAGCCTTATCGGGGGGGCCGTCGCAGATACGCAGTATTTT. Translation: CASSLIGGAVADTQYF.

The V call is TRBV10-3, the J call TRBJ2-3; no clear D. V was clipped by 8 bases and J by 2 bases, with 11 bases between them. The CDR3 has 13 residues. Germline V gene lookup returns CDR1 ENHRY and CDR2 SYGVKD. The CDR3 sequence: CAISLGPTDTQYF. The CDR3, as DNA: TGTGCCATCTCCTTGGGCCCCACAGATACGCAGTATTTT.

This clone was observed once. This rearrangement joins TRBV15 to TRBJ1-5, with a possible D match to TRBD1 (5 bases). Germline assignment: CDR1 LNHNV and CDR2 YYDKDF (reference sequence). V was pared by 0 bases and J by 1 base, with 13 bases between. This CDR3 is built from 17 residues. CDR3 DNA sequence: TGTGCCACCAGCAGAGAAGGGGTGTTGTGGAGCAATCAGCCCCAGCATTTT. Amino acid sequence: CATSREGVLWSNQPQHF.

The chain carries TRBV28 and TRBJ1-5, with 7 bases identical to TRBD1. Per germline, CDR1 MDHEN and CDR2 SYDVKM. The V segment lost 5 bases and the J segment 1 base; nucleotides outside the gene matches: 2. This CDR3 is 14 amino acids long. In DNA, the CDR3 is TGTGCCAGCAGTCTGGACAGGAGCAATCAGCCCCAGCATTTT. It encodes CASSLDRSNQPQHF.